The 9 T cell receptor beta chains below were found in one sample sequenced in a study of monozygotic twins with inflammatory bowel disease. TCRdb processed the 5' RACE reads again and assigns one entry to each CDR3 protein, with no DNA. With around 370,000 distinct CDR3 sequences in the sample, the ten largest clones hold just over 2.5%. The sequencing input was blood. These receptors all stem from a human donor with ulcerative colitis or Crohn's disease, or a healthy co-twin of an affected twin (not recorded which).

The genes are TRBV2 and TRBJ1-1. The germline V gene encodes CDR1 SNHLY and CDR2 FYNNEI. The CDR3 spans 13 residues. The chain's CDR3 is CASSVQGNTEAFF.

The chain joins TRBV5-1 to TRBJ2-7; the TCRdb D gene call, TRBD1, has no DNA to confirm it. Germline CDR1 and CDR2: SGHRS and YFSETQ. There are 15 residues in the CDR3. CDR3 sequence: CASSLRTTGEDEQYF.

The V gene is TRBV6-2 or TRBV6-3, the J gene TRBJ2-7; TCRdb lists TRBD2, though no DNA is available to test this call. From germline, CDR1 is MNHEY and CDR2 SVGEGT. This CDR3 region has 18 residues. The CDR3 here is CATDKPGLAGPYSYEQYF.

CDR3 sequence: CSAVSGGRVTDTQYF. The chain recombines TRBV20-1 with TRBJ2-3; TCRdb's D call of TRBD1 is untestable without DNA. This CDR3 has 15 residues. Germline V gene data show CDR1 as DFQATT and CDR2 as SNEGSKA (reference sequence).

This rearrangement joins TRBV27 to TRBJ2-1; TCRdb's D call of TRBD2 is untestable without DNA. The CDR3 contains 17 residues. Germline lookup yields CDR1 MNHEY and CDR2 SMNVEV (reference sequence). CDR3 in amino acids: CASSLGQVSWRDNEQFF.

This clonotype registers medium-sized by frequency. The chain links TRBV5-1 to TRBJ2-5; TCRdb outputs TRBD2, but without DNA this stays unchecked. CDR1 is SGHRS, CDR2 YFSETQ, per germline. The CDR3 consists of 13 residues. The CDR3 sequence: CASRQAGYETQYF.

The chain recombines TRBV11-1 with TRBJ2-3; as DNA is missing, the TRBD2 call by TCRdb cannot be tested. Germline CDR1 SGHAT, CDR2 FQDESV (reference sequence). CDR3 length: 19 residues. This chain's CDR3 is CASSFLGLAGGPSTDTQYF.

This chain uses TRBV5-6 with TRBJ2-3. The CDR3 consists of 14 residues. CDR1 SGHDT and CDR2 YYEEEE come from the germline V gene. CDR3 sequence: CASSLVIATDTQYF.

The chain has TRBV7-2 and TRBJ1-2; TCRdb picks TRBD1, but there is no DNA to check that call. Germline CDR1 SGHTA, CDR2 FQGNSA. The CDR3 extends over 13 amino acids. CDR3 in amino acids: CASSDRVLGGYTF.